Listed below are T cell receptor beta chains from one sample, sequenced in a study of blood T cell repertoires in COVID-19. Some clones are missing from TCRdb's copy, which holds only in-frame ones; the method was immunoSEQ multiplex PCR. The sample shows about 400,000 clones, 86% of them seen only once. The specimen sequenced was peripheral blood. These receptors were taken from a woman aged 30 to 39 with active or convalescent COVID-19. Each CDR3 is given with its conserved first and last residue. A D gene is named only where the DNA matches it firmly. The size entry is marked missing in some rows and otherwise reads once, few, many or a size class.

CDR3: CASSQVSSPQGDTQYF; DNA: TGTGCCAGCAGCCAGGTGTCAAGTCCGCAGGGAGATACGCAGTATTTT; V: TRBV14; D: -; J: TRBJ2-3; size: -
CDR3: CASSYQKRGSGELFF; DNA: TGTGCCAGCAGTTACCAGAAGAGGGGGTCCGGGGAGCTGTTTTTT; V: TRBV6-5; D: -; J: TRBJ2-2; size: once
CDR3: CASSSGTGAPPAFF; DNA: TGCGCCAGCAGCTCCGGGACAGGGGCTCCCCCAGCTTTCTTT; V: TRBV5-1; D: TRBD1; J: TRBJ1-1; size: -
CDR3: CASSPNTVQGSGNTIYF; DNA: TGTGCCAGCTCACCAAACACGGTCCAGGGATCGGGAAACACCATATATTTT; V: TRBV18; D: -; J: TRBJ1-3; size: once
CDR3: CASSQAGVSTDTQYF; DNA: TGCGCCAGCAGCCAAGCGGGAGTGAGCACAGATACGCAGTATTTT; V: TRBV4-1; D: -; J: TRBJ2-3; size: -
CDR3: CASSETVDTNTEAFF; DNA: TGTGCCAGCAGTGAAACTGTAGATACGAACACTGAAGCTTTCTTT; V: TRBV6-1; D: -; J: TRBJ1-1; size: few
CDR3: CASSDSRYGAFF; DNA: TGCGCCAGCAGTGACTCGAGATACGGAGCTTTCTTT; V: TRBV10-1; D: -; J: TRBJ1-1; size: once
CDR3: CASNTQGSGYTF; DNA: TGTGCCAGCAATACACAGGGGTCTGGCTACACCTTC; V: TRBV6-5; D: TRBD1; J: TRBJ1-2; size: -
CDR3: CASSLAGSNEQYF; DNA: TGTGCCAGCAGTTTGGCGGGCAGCAACGAGCAGTACTTC; V: TRBV7-6; D: -; J: TRBJ2-7; size: -
CDR3: CASSITGIMNTEAFF; DNA: TGTGCCAGTAGTATTACAGGGATAATGAACACTGAAGCTTTCTTT; V: TRBV19; D: -; J: TRBJ1-1; size: -
CDR3: CASSLTSAGTGGSIQYF; DNA: TGTGCCAGCTCCCTGACGAGCGCCGGGACAGGGGGTAGCATTCAGTACTTC; V: TRBV18; D: TRBD1; J: TRBJ2-4; size: -
CDR3: CASSLPGTGELFF; DNA: TGCGCCAGCAGCTTACCGGGCACCGGGGAGCTGTTTTTT; V: TRBV5-1; D: -; J: TRBJ2-2; size: -
CDR3: CASSEWGAIGPNEKLFF; DNA: TGCGCCAGCAGTGAGTGGGGAGCGATCGGACCTAATGAAAAACTGTTTTTT; V: TRBV10-2; D: -; J: TRBJ1-4; size: -
CDR3: CASSSTSGRLQNYEQYF; DNA: TGCGCCAGCAGCTCGACTAGCGGGAGACTCCAGAACTACGAGCAGTACTTC; V: TRBV5-1; D: TRBD2; J: TRBJ2-7; size: few